The sequence of this TCR beta chain was determined in a study of blood T cell repertoires in COVID-19. Turning to the study itself: Acute and convalescent COVID-19 specimens originated in the United States, Italy and Spain.

Per the authors' pipeline: Counts of nucleated cells, estimated from reference gene primer amplification, were obtained. This table comes from immunoSEQ multiplex PCR, and its TCRdb copy is limited to in-frame clones, with some not included. That table is the source of V, J and clone size, and D and trimming were worked out from the DNA. The sample gives hundreds of thousands of clones, 70% to 80% of which show up once; about 3.5% is in the top ten. The CDR3 sequence is 13 residues long. Germline values: CDR1 WSHSY, CDR2 SAAADI. The V end lost 6 bases, the J end lost 0 bases, and 8 bases lay between the germline ends.

The TCR was taken from an elderly woman with acute or convalescent COVID-19. The material sequenced was peripheral blood. This chain joins TRBV10-2 and TRBJ1-1, with D perhaps matching TRBD1 (6 bases). CDR3 coding DNA: TGCGCCAGCAGGGGACAACTGAACACTGAAGCTTTCTTT. Translated: CASRGQLNTEAFF.